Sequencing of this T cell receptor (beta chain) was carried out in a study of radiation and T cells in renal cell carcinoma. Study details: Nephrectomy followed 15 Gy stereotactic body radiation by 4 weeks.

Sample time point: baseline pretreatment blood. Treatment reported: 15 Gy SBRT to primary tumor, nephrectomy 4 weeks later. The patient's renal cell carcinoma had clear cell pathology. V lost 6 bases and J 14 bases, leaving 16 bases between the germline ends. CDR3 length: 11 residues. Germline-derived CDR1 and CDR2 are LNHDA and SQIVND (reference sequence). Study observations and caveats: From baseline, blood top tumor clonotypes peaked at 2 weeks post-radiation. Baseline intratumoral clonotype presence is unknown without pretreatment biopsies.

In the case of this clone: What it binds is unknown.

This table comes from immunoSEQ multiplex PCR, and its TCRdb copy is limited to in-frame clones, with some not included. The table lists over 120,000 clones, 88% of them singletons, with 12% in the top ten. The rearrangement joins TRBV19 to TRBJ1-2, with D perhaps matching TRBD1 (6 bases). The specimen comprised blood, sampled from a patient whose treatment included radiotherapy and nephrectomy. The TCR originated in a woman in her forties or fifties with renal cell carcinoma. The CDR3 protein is CASSPGELRTF. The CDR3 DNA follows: TGTGCCAGTAGCCCAGGGGAATTGAGGACCTTC. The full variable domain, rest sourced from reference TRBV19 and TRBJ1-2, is DGGITQSPKYLFRKEGQNVTLSCEQNLNHDAMYWYRQDPGQGLRLIYYSQIVNDFQKGDIAEGYSVSREKKESFPLTVTSAQKNPTAFYLCASSPGELRTFGSGTRLTVV.